This T cell receptor beta chain was obtained from a study of T cell repertoires in cytomegalovirus infection. About the study: HLA-B-restricted CMV epitopes that are well studied were used alongside recently identified HLA-C-restricted ones. Public signatures in TCR beta pointed to CMV infection and matching HLA type. Findings and caveats of the study: HLA-C-restricted, CMV-specific TCR beta clonotypes were dominant ex vivo.

One entry per CDR3 protein results from TCRdb running MiXCR on the reads. The sample comprises some 270,000 distinct CDR3 sequences, 20% to 25% of which are singletons, and approximately 20% rests with the top ten. In its sample, this clonotype was seen many times. What it binds is not known. V lost 3 bases to trimming and J lost 6 bases; unmatched junction nucleotides: 7. The CDR3 contains 15 residues. Germline CDR1 reads SGHTA; CDR2 reads FQGNSA. This TCR was sampled from a human donor in good health (CMV status not recorded). Some clones in this sample may be carry-over from other donors' samples. The chain joins TRBV7-2 to TRBJ1-4, with 7 bases matching TRBD1. Sequencing was performed on cultured PBMCs, taken from culture after CMV antigen stimulation. CDR3 DNA sequence: TGTGCCAGCAGCTTTCTACAGGGGTCGCATGAAAAACTGTTTTTT. Its protein product is CASSFLQGSHEKLFF.